Listed here are 17 T cell receptor beta chains from one sample, sequenced in a study of T cell responses to AZD1222 COVID-19 vaccine. Data came from immunoSEQ multiplex PCR; TCRdb stores just in-frame clones and leaves some out. This table has 95,000 to 150,000 clones, approximately 88% appearing once. This specimen consisted of peripheral blood, obtained on day 0 of AZD1222 vaccination. Receptors originate from an adult in good health.

This clone was detected only once. This chain connects TRBV3-1 (or the pseudogene TRBV3-2) to TRBJ1-2, with D maybe TRBD1 (5 bases). V shed 4 bases and J shed 6 bases, with 15 bases lying between them. Looked up from germline, CDR1 is LGHDT and CDR2 is YNNKEL (reference sequence). The CDR3 covers 14 residues. The CDR3 DNA follows: TGTGCCAGCAGCCCGGAGGGAGGGGAGGATGGCTACACCTTC. Its translation is CASSPEGGEDGYTF.

The V and J genes are TRBV6-1 and TRBJ1-6, with a tentative D call TRBD1 (5 bases). The CDR3 covers 15 residues. The V and J ends lost 1 base and 7 bases respectively, with 11 bases between them. Germline CDR1 is MNHNS and CDR2 is SASEGT. The CDR3 DNA reads as TGTGCCAGCAGTGAAGAATCGACAGCCAATTCACCCCTCCACTTT. Amino acid sequence: CASSEESTANSPLHF.

This clone occurred once. This chain connects TRBV5-4 to TRBJ2-7; no reliable D call. CDR3 size: 12 residues. V lost 5 bases and J 4 bases, leaving 10 bases between the germline ends. Germline lookup yields CDR1 SGHNT and CDR2 YYREEE (reference sequence). CDR3 residues: CASSIDGYEQYF. CDR3 DNA sequence: TGTGCCAGCAGTATTGATGGTTACGAGCAGTACTTC.

This chain links TRBV7-2 with TRBJ2-3; D remains ambiguous. Germline loops: CDR1 SGHTA, CDR2 FQGNSA. This CDR3 region has 14 residues. Trimming cost V 1 base and J 1 base, with 6 bases left between them. The CDR3 loop reads CASSLGSGTDTQYF. CDR3 DNA: TGTGCCAGCAGCTTAGGGAGCGGCACAGATACGCAGTATTTT.

This chain links TRBV28 with TRBJ2-5; 7 bases agree with TRBD2. Germline values: CDR1 MDHEN, CDR2 SYDVKM. The CDR3 runs 15 residues. The ends lost 2 bases at V and 8 bases at J; junction bases unmatched: 11. CDR3 bases: TGTGCCAGCAGTTTAGAAGGGCGGGAGAGGGTTACCCAGTACTTC. Protein: CASSLEGRERVTQYF.

The J gene is TRBJ1-5, the V gene TRBV19; D not certain. Deletions cut 3 bases from V and 2 bases from J, with 20 bases between. The CDR3 length is 18 residues. CDR1 and CDR2 from the germline V gene are LNHDA and SQIVND (reference sequence). CDR3 residues: CASSIRFYRWIGNQPQHF. The CDR3 region has the DNA TGTGCCAGTAGTATTCGTTTTTACCGGTGGATCGGCAATCAGCCCCAGCATTTT.

V usage is TRBV7-2 and J usage is TRBJ2-7; D remains unclear. Germline-derived CDR1 and CDR2 are SGHTA and FQGNSA. This CDR3 comprises 11 residues. Trimming removed 5 bases from V and 4 bases from J, with 6 bases in between. The CDR3 loop reads CASSQQYEQYF. In DNA form, the CDR3 reads TGTGCCAGCAGCCAACAATACGAGCAGTACTTC. Drawing the rest from reference TRBV7-2 and TRBJ2-7, the complete variable domain is GAGVSQSPSNKVTEKGKDVELRCDPISGHTALYWYRQSLGQGLEFLIYFQGNSAPDKSGLPSDRFSAERTGGSVSTLTIQRTQQEDSAVYLCASSQQYEQYFGPGTRLTVT.

V usage is TRBV30 and J usage is TRBJ1-1, with no clear D. The CDR3 consists of 11 residues. V lost 0 bases, J lost 4 bases, and 3 bases lay in between. The germline V gene has CDR1 GTSNPN and CDR2 SVGIG (reference sequence). CDR3 DNA: TGTGCCTGGAGTGTTTCCACTGAAGCTTTCTTT. Amino acids: CAWSVSTEAFF. The complete variable domain, with remaining parts taken from reference TRBV30 and TRBJ1-1, reads SQTIHQWPATLVQPVGSPLSLECTVEGTSNPNLYWYRQAAGRGLQLLFYSVGIGQISSEVPQNLSASRPQDRQFILSSKKLLLSDSGFYLCAWSVSTEAFFGQGTRLTVV.

This chain links TRBV3-1 (or the pseudogene TRBV3-2) with TRBJ2-7; D uncertain. V lost 0 bases and J 13 bases, leaving 10 bases between the germline ends. Germline values: CDR1 LGHDT, CDR2 YNNKEL (reference sequence). This CDR3 region has 11 residues. CDR3 bases: TGTGCCAGCAGCCAAGAATGGATAGTCTACTTC. It codes for CASSQEWIVYF.

The chain has TRBV19 and TRBJ1-5, with TRBD1 matching over 9 bases. With 3 bases clipped from V and 6 bases from J, the junction kept 9 bases outside the gene matches. Germline loops: CDR1 LNHDA, CDR2 SQIVND (reference sequence). This CDR3 has 16 residues. CDR3 residues: CASSILETGGVQPQHF. The CDR3 DNA sequence: TGTGCCAGTAGTATTTTGGAGACAGGGGGGGTTCAGCCCCAGCATTTT.

The rearrangement uses TRBV3-1 (or the pseudogene TRBV3-2) and TRBJ1-1; D may be TRBD1 (6 bases). CDR1 and CDR2 (germline): LGHDT, YNNKEL (reference sequence). V lost 3 bases and J lost 1, with 9 bases in between. This CDR3 is 14 amino acids long. The CDR3 loop reads CASSQPTGNTEAFF. CDR3 DNA sequence: TGTGCCAGCAGCCAGCCGACAGGGAACACTGAAGCTTTCTTT.

This clone is a singleton in its sample. The V and J genes are TRBV30 and TRBJ1-1; D remains ambiguous. Germline V lookup: CDR1 GTSNPN, CDR2 SVGIG (reference sequence). V was pared by 5 bases and J by 5 bases, with 18 bases between. The CDR3 is made up of 14 amino acids. CDR3 in amino acids: CAWRPLGTRTEAFF. The CDR3 DNA follows: TGTGCCTGGCGGCCGTTAGGAACGAGGACTGAAGCTTTCTTT.

The chain links TRBV5-1 to TRBJ2-7, with 7 bases aligning to TRBD2. This CDR3 spans 14 amino acids. V gave up 4 bases and J gave up 9 bases; unmatched junction bases: 13. CDR1 SGHRS and CDR2 YFSETQ come from the germline V gene. The CDR3 protein is CASSNDYREVVQYF. For the CDR3, the DNA is TGCGCCAGCAGCAACGACTATCGGGAGGTTGTGCAGTACTTC.

V usage is TRBV7-9 and J usage is TRBJ1-4; 10 positions agree with TRBD1. Germline-derived CDR1 and CDR2 are SEHNR and FQNEAQ (reference sequence). The CDR3 is 15 residues long. With V trimmed by 2 bases and J by 5 bases, 2 bases remained unmatched. CDR3 region: CASSLLGQGNEKLFF. CDR3 nucleotides: TGTGCCAGCAGCTTATTGGGACAGGGGAATGAAAAACTGTTTTTT. Complete variable domain (other parts from reference TRBV7-9 and TRBJ1-4): DTGVSQNPRHKITKRGQNVTFRCDPISEHNRLYWYRQTLGQGPEFLTYFQNEAQLEKSRLLSDRFSAERPKGSFSTLEIQRTEQGDSAMYLCASSLLGQGNEKLFFGSGTQLSVL.

The chain carries TRBV7-3 and TRBJ2-1; tentatively, D is TRBD2 (6 bases). Trimming removed 4 bases from V and 14 bases from J, with 15 bases in between. The length of the CDR3 is 12 residues. Germline loops: CDR1 SGHTA, CDR2 FQGTGA. This CDR3 is CASSSTSSQKFF. Written as DNA, the CDR3 is TGTGCCAGCAGCTCCACTAGCAGCCAGAAGTTCTTC.

The chain uses TRBV24-1 and TRBJ2-2; 11 bases are a match to TRBD2. The germline CDR1 and CDR2 sequences are KGHDR and SFDVKD. The CDR3 is 17 amino acids. V was pared by 3 bases and J by 2 bases, with 4 bases of the junction left unmatched. The CDR3 bases are TGTGCCACCAGTGATGCCGGGACTAGCGGCAACACCGGGGAGCTGTTTTTT. The encoded protein is CATSDAGTSGNTGELFF.

The chain combines TRBV18 with TRBJ2-3; D might be TRBD2 (6 bases). The ends were cut back, 3 bases at V and 3 bases at J, with 16 bases in the middle. The CDR3 covers 16 residues. The germline CDR1 and CDR2 sequences are KGHSH and LQKENI. The CDR3 is CASSPGGPGSTDTQYF. The CDR3 DNA reads TGTGCCAGCTCACCGGGGGGTCCCGGGTCGACAGATACGCAGTATTTT.